Listed here are 22 T cell receptor beta chains from one sample, sequenced in a study of cytomegalovirus exposure and HLA in healthy donors. This table comes from immunoSEQ multiplex PCR, and its TCRdb copy is limited to in-frame clones, with some not included. The table has 200,000 to 300,000 clones, over 75% seen once; the top ten hold about 12%. The sample consisted of PBMCs. These TCRs come from a young man in good health and CMV-seropositive.

Details on this clone: Other DNA sequences from this sample encode an identical CDR3 as well. The chain couples TRBV19 to TRBJ1-1; no reliable D call. Germline CDR1 reads LNHDA; CDR2 reads SQIVND (reference sequence). Trimming removed 1 base at V and 4 bases at J, with 1 base between. This CDR3 is 11 amino acids long. Here the CDR3 DNA reads TGTGCCAGTAGTATAGCCACTGAAGCTTTCTTT. Encoded protein: CASSIATEAFF.

The chain joins TRBV11-2 to TRBJ1-2; weak D call: TRBD1 (6 bases). Trimming removed 3 bases at V and 8 bases at J, with 16 bases between. This CDR3 has 14 amino acids. Germline V gene sequence: CDR1 SGHAT, CDR2 FQNNGV. This CDR3 reads CASSFSRGPMGYTF. CDR3 bases: TGTGCCAGCAGCTTTTCCCGGGGGCCAATGGGCTACACCTTC.

V usage is TRBV27 and J usage is TRBJ2-1, with D possibly TRBD1 on 6 matching bases. This CDR3 is 15 amino acids long. The germline V and J ends were trimmed by 8 bases and 9 bases, with 23 bases remaining between them. Germline CDR1 reads MNHEY; CDR2 reads SMNVEV (reference sequence). CDR3 sequence reads: CASVELTGSHSEQFF. The CDR3 nucleotides are TGTGCCAGCGTTGAATTGACAGGCTCTCACAGTGAGCAGTTCTTC.

This rearrangement joins TRBV7-9 to TRBJ2-7; TRBD1 matches at 7 bases. V lost 5 bases to trimming and J lost 2 bases; unmatched junction nucleotides: 6. The germline V gene has CDR1 SEHNR and CDR2 FQNEAQ (reference sequence). This CDR3 is built from 14 residues. CDR3 DNA: TGTGCCAGCAGCCCCAACAGGGGAACCTACGAGCAGTACTTC. This sequence encodes CASSPNRGTYEQYF.

This chain uses TRBV9 with TRBJ2-1; 10 nucleotides line up with TRBD2. The CDR3 has 15 amino acids. V shed 2 bases, J shed 8 bases, and the junction held 7 bases outside the gene matches. CDR1 SGDLS and CDR2 YYNGEE come from the germline V gene. DNA for the CDR3: TGTGCCAGCAGCGTGGGTACTAGCGGGGATCATGAGCAGTTCTTC. It specifies CASSVGTSGDHEQFF.

The rearrangement joins TRBV10-3 to TRBJ2-5; perhaps TRBD2 as D (6 bases). The CDR3 length is 13 residues. V was cut by 8 bases and J by 4 bases, with 14 bases left in between. Germline CDR1 ENHRY, CDR2 SYGVKD. CDR3 bases: TGTGCCATCCAAAGCGGGCCAGGAGAGACCCAGTACTTC. Its translation is CAIQSGPGETQYF.

This chain uses TRBV13 with TRBJ1-1; 7 bases agree with TRBD1. Germline V gives CDR1 PRHDT, CDR2 FYEKMQ (reference sequence). Trimming removed 4 bases from V and 1 base from J; junction bases left unmatched: 3. The CDR3 spans 14 residues. CDR3 nucleotide sequence: TGTGCCAGCAGCTCGGGGACAGCGAACACTGAAGCTTTCTTT. Its translation: CASSSGTANTEAFF.

This chain connects TRBV18 to TRBJ2-2, with 11 bases matching TRBD2. Germline values: CDR1 KGHSH, CDR2 LQKENI. The CDR3 sequence is 14 residues long. V shed 8 bases, J shed 5 bases, and the junction held 4 bases outside the gene matches. The CDR3 here is CASTTSGDTGELFF. Written as DNA, the CDR3 is TGTGCCAGCACGACTAGCGGGGATACCGGGGAGCTGTTTTTT.

The chain recombines TRBV13 with TRBJ2-7, with D possibly TRBD1 on 6 matching bases. CDR3 length: 14 residues. The V gene lost 2 bases and the J gene lost 7 bases, with 15 bases spanning the gap. Germline loops: CDR1 PRHDT, CDR2 FYEKMQ (reference sequence). CDR3 in amino acids: CASSLQGSIIEQYF. CDR3 in DNA: TGTGCCAGCAGCTTACAGGGGAGTATTATAGAGCAGTACTTC.

Regarding this clone: Other DNA sequences of this sample code for an identical CDR3. The chain uses TRBV7-3 and TRBJ2-1; D is perhaps TRBD1 (5 bases). V gave up 1 base and J gave up 3 bases, with 7 bases separating them. The CDR3 runs 14 residues. Germline values: CDR1 SGHTA, CDR2 FQGTGA. The CDR3: CASSLRGVYNEQFF. CDR3 coding DNA: TGTGCCAGCAGCTTAAGGGGCGTCTACAATGAGCAGTTCTTC.

The chain carries TRBV7-2 and TRBJ2-1; tentative D call: TRBD1 (5 bases). The CDR3 sequence is 17 residues long. CDR1 and CDR2 (germline): SGHTA, FQGNSA. Trimming stripped 4 bases from V and 0 bases from J, with 16 bases between. CDR3 region: CASSSQSRQSSYNEQFF. For the CDR3, the DNA is TGTGCCAGCAGCTCTCAGTCACGACAGAGCTCCTACAATGAGCAGTTCTTC.

The chain has TRBV4-1 and TRBJ2-1; D remains unclear. The CDR3 covers 14 residues. CDR1 and CDR2 (germline): MGHRA, YSYEKL. Between the trimmed V and J ends, which lost 4 bases and 5 bases, there was a span of 12 bases. CDR3 region: CASSPETHHNEQFF. DNA of the CDR3: TGCGCCAGCAGCCCGGAGACTCACCACAATGAGCAGTTCTTC.

The J gene is TRBJ1-2, the V gene TRBV5-4; a weak D match, TRBD1 (6 bases). The V gene lost 3 bases and the J gene lost 2 bases, with 11 bases spanning the gap. CDR1 SGHNT and CDR2 YYREEE come from the germline V gene (reference sequence). The CDR3 sequence is 14 residues long. CDR3 amino acids: CASSSQQGNYGYTF. The CDR3 nucleotides read TGTGCCAGCAGCTCCCAACAGGGAAACTATGGCTACACCTTC.

This chain uses TRBV9 with TRBJ2-1; possible D gene TRBD2, 6 bases. The CDR3 spans 15 residues. Germline CDR1 SGDLS, CDR2 YYNGEE. V lost 4 bases and J lost 10, with 21 bases in between. Here the CDR3 reads CASSLQGARGTEQFF. The CDR3 nucleotides read TGTGCCAGCAGCCTCCAAGGGGCACGGGGGACGGAGCAGTTCTTC.

The genes are TRBV11-2 and TRBJ2-2, with 8 bases aligning to TRBD1. The CDR3 sequence is 15 residues long. The ends lost 5 bases at V and 3 bases at J; junction bases unmatched: 5. CDR1 SGHAT and CDR2 FQNNGV come from the germline V gene. The CDR3 loop is CASSPDRGHTGELFF. In DNA, the CDR3 is TGTGCCAGCAGCCCTGACAGGGGCCACACCGGGGAGCTGTTTTTT.

The V call is TRBV11-3, the J call TRBJ2-5; 15 nucleotides match TRBD2. Germline V gene data show CDR1 as SGHNT and CDR2 as YENEEA. The ends lost 5 bases at V and 2 bases at J; junction bases unmatched: 6. The CDR3 totals 17 residues. CDR3 sequence reads: CASSPGLAGGYQETQYF. CDR3 DNA sequence: TGTGCCAGCAGCCCGGGACTAGCGGGAGGCTATCAAGAGACCCAGTACTTC.

The CDR3 sequence: CASSVVASPTDTQYF. CDR3 bases: TGTGCCAGCAGCGTAGTGGCTAGCCCCACAGATACGCAGTATTTT. The chain uses TRBV9 and TRBJ2-3; TRBD2 is a possible D gene (5 bases). This CDR3 spans 15 amino acids. Per the germline V gene, CDR1 is SGDLS and CDR2 is YYNGEE. The germline V and J ends were trimmed by 0 bases and 2 bases, with 10 bases remaining between them.

This sequence joins TRBV5-6 and TRBJ2-7; the match to TRBD1 covers 8 bases. V shed 4 bases and J 4 bases; nucleotides not matched to a gene: 7. The CDR3 spans 14 residues. Germline loops: CDR1 SGHDT, CDR2 YYEEEE. CDR3 nucleotides: TGTGCCAGCAGCCCGCCGGGACAGGAATACGAGCAGTACTTC. This sequence encodes CASSPPGQEYEQYF.

The chain couples TRBV4-1 to TRBJ1-1; perhaps TRBD1 as D (6 bases). This CDR3 is 15 amino acids long. Germline V gene lookup returns CDR1 MGHRA and CDR2 YSYEKL. Trimming left V 0 bases short and J 1 base short, with 9 bases between. In DNA, the CDR3 is TGCGCCAGCAGCCAAGAAAACAGGGCGAACACTGAAGCTTTCTTT. It translates to CASSQENRANTEAFF.

This clone was counted a few times. This sequence joins TRBV9 and TRBJ1-1, with D perhaps TRBD1 (6 bases). The CDR3 covers 14 residues. From germline, CDR1 is SGDLS and CDR2 YYNGEE. The V end lost 0 bases, the J end lost 8 bases, and 14 bases lay between the germline ends. The DNA of the CDR3 is TGTGCCAGCAGCGTAGGCCCCAAGGGGGGAGAAGCTTTCTTT. Translated: CASSVGPKGGEAFF.

This sequence joins TRBV9 and TRBJ2-2; 9 bases line up with TRBD1. CDR1 and CDR2 from the germline V gene are SGDLS and YYNGEE. CDR3 length: 16 residues. The V gene end was trimmed by 0 bases and the J gene end by 7 bases; junction bases not matched to a gene: 7. In DNA form, the CDR3 reads TGTGCCAGCAGCGTAGAGGGAGGGACAGGGTTCGGGGAGCTGTTTTTT. As protein: CASSVEGGTGFGELFF. The whole variable domain, filled in from reference TRBV9 and TRBJ2-2, reads DSGVTQTPKHLITATGQRVTLRCSPRSGDLSVYWYQQSLDQGLQFLIQYYNGEERAKGNILERFSAQQFPDLHSELNLSSLELGDSALYFCASSVEGGTGFGELFFGEGSRLTVL.

The chain joins TRBV2 to TRBJ1-1, with a weak D call TRBD1 (5 bases). The CDR3 contains 13 residues. Germline CDR1 is SNHLY and CDR2 is FYNNEI. V was clipped by 5 bases and J by 7 bases, with 14 bases between them. The CDR3 here is CASSPDRHSEAFF. In nucleotides, the CDR3 is TGTGCCAGCAGTCCCGACAGACACAGTGAAGCTTTCTTT.